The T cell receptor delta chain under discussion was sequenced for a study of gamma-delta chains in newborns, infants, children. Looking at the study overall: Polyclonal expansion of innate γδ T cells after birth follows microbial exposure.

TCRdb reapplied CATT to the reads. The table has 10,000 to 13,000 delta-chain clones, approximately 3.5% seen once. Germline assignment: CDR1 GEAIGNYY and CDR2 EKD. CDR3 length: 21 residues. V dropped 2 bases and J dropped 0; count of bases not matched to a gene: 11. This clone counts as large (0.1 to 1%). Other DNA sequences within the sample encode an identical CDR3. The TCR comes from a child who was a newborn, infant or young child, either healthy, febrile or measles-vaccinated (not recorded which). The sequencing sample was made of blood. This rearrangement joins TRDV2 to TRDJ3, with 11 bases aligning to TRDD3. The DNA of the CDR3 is TGTGCCTGTGACAGGGCTGGGGGATACCCCGTTGGCTCCTGGGACACCCGACAGATGTTTTTC. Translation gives CACDRAGGYPVGSWDTRQMFF.